Listed here is a single TCR beta chain. This entry belongs to a study of blood T cell repertoires in COVID-19. As for the study in general: Donors in the United States, Italy and Spain gave samples during acute or convalescent COVID-19. Sample material is recorded as cDNA or gDNA derived from T cells, B-cell-depleted T cells, or PBMCs.

Original processing methods: Reference gene primer amplification yielded estimated nucleated cell counts. Clones were sequenced by immunoSEQ multiplex PCR, and TCRdb holds only the in-frame ones, with some missing. That table is the source of V, J and clone size, and D and trimming were worked out from the DNA. The data hold approximately 330,000 clones, with roughly 90% observed a single time. The CDR3 is 13 residues long. Trimming took 2 bases from V and 6 from J; bases not matched to a gene: 4. Germline V gene sequence: CDR1 LGHDT, CDR2 YNNKEL (reference sequence). This TCR was recovered from a woman between 45 and 65 years old with active or convalescent COVID-19. V is TRBV3-1 (or the pseudogene TRBV3-2) and J is TRBJ2-7; the match to TRBD1 covers 7 bases. The sample was peripheral blood. The CDR3 coding sequence is TGTGCCAGCAGCCAATTACAGGGGTTCGAGCAGTACTTC. Protein: CASSQLQGFEQYF.